Listed below are T cell receptor beta chains from one sample, sequenced in a study of cytomegalovirus exposure and HLA in healthy donors. Assay used: immunoSEQ multiplex PCR; TCRdb lists only in-frame clones, some missing. The sample contains about 120,000 clones, under 90% of which appear only once. The sample consisted of PBMCs. These receptors were taken from a woman in her forties in good health and CMV-seropositive. Both conserved end residues are part of each CDR3. The D gene is left open where the match is weak. The size entry is marked missing in some rows and otherwise reads once, few, many or a size class.

len: 12; abundance: NA; j_gene: TRBJ2-7; d_gene: NA; v_gene: TRBV19; CDR3nt: TGTGCCACCGGCGTGGGGGCCGGCGAGCAGTACTTC; CDR3aa: CATGVGAGEQYF
len: 16; abundance: NA; j_gene: TRBJ2-2; d_gene: NA; v_gene: TRBV28; CDR3nt: TGTGCCAGCAGTTTGCTCACTCGGGGGAACACCGGGGAGCTGTTTTTT; CDR3aa: CASSLLTRGNTGELFF
len: 16; abundance: NA; j_gene: TRBJ1-2; d_gene: NA; v_gene: TRBV5-1; CDR3nt: TGCGCCAGCAGCTTGGAACCAGGTCTCGAGATCTATGGCTACACCTTC; CDR3aa: CASSLEPGLEIYGYTF
len: 15; abundance: NA; j_gene: TRBJ2-7; d_gene: TRBD1; v_gene: TRBV6-5; CDR3nt: TGTGCCAGCAGTTACCGCAGGGGGCAAACCTACGAGCAGTACTTC; CDR3aa: CASSYRRGQTYEQYF
len: 16; abundance: few; j_gene: TRBJ2-1; d_gene: TRBD2; v_gene: TRBV4-2; CDR3nt: TGTGCCAGCAGCCAACTGCGGACTAGCGGGAGCTATGAGCAGTTCTTC; CDR3aa: CASSQLRTSGSYEQFF
len: 12; abundance: few; j_gene: TRBJ2-5; d_gene: TRBD2; v_gene: TRBV10-2; CDR3nt: TGCGCCACCGGGGGGGTCGGGGAGACCCAGTACTTC; CDR3aa: CATGGVGETQYF
len: 15; abundance: NA; j_gene: TRBJ1-2; d_gene: NA; v_gene: TRBV9; CDR3nt: TGTGCCAGCAACGTAGTAAGCGGGGCCCCCCATGGCTACACCTTC; CDR3aa: CASNVVSGAPHGYTF
len: 17; abundance: NA; j_gene: TRBJ2-3; d_gene: NA; v_gene: TRBV7-8; CDR3nt: TGTGCCAGCAGCTTAGGTCGGGCTAGCGTAGGCGCAGATACGCAGTATTTT; CDR3aa: CASSLGRASVGADTQYF
len: 13; abundance: NA; j_gene: TRBJ2-2; d_gene: NA; v_gene: TRBV5-5; CDR3nt: TGTGCCAGCAGCTGGCCCAGGGCCGGGGAGCTGTTTTTT; CDR3aa: CASSWPRAGELFF
len: 12; abundance: NA; j_gene: TRBJ2-7; d_gene: NA; v_gene: TRBV7-9; CDR3nt: TGTGCCAGCAGCTTAAGCACGGGGGAGCAGTACTTC; CDR3aa: CASSLSTGEQYF
len: 13; abundance: NA; j_gene: TRBJ1-1; d_gene: NA; v_gene: TRBV10-2; CDR3nt: TGCGCCAGCAATGGACAAATGAACACTGAAGCTTTCTTT; CDR3aa: CASNGQMNTEAFF
len: 17; abundance: NA; j_gene: TRBJ2-3; d_gene: NA; v_gene: TRBV9; CDR3nt: TGTGCCAGCAGCGCGACCCTTGCGGGAATGAGCACAGATACGCAGTATTTT; CDR3aa: CASSATLAGMSTDTQYF
len: 12; abundance: NA; j_gene: TRBJ1-2; d_gene: TRBD1; v_gene: TRBV28; CDR3nt: TGTGCCACCGGGACAGGGGACTATGGCTACACCTTC; CDR3aa: CATGTGDYGYTF
len: 16; abundance: NA; j_gene: TRBJ1-1; d_gene: TRBD1; v_gene: TRBV28; CDR3nt: TGTGCCAGCAGAGCCGGGACAGGGGGCGTGAAAACTGAAGCTTTCTTT; CDR3aa: CASRAGTGGVKTEAFF
len: 16; abundance: NA; j_gene: TRBJ2-1; d_gene: TRBD2; v_gene: TRBV5-6; CDR3nt: TGTGCCAGCAGCCTGGAGGCTAGCGGGGGATACAATGAGCAGTTCTTC; CDR3aa: CASSLEASGGYNEQFF
len: 15; abundance: NA; j_gene: TRBJ1-1; d_gene: NA; v_gene: TRBV6-5; CDR3nt: TGTGCCAGCAGTTACGGGACAATGATGAACACTGAAGCTTTCTTT; CDR3aa: CASSYGTMMNTEAFF